These 10 T cell receptor beta chains originate from one sample sequenced in a study of T-cell memory formation after mild COVID-19. TCRdb re-derived calls from the 5' RACE reads in MiXCR, one entry per CDR3 protein. The top ten clones hold around 21% of a sample with hundreds of thousands of distinct CDR3 sequences, around an eighth of them seen once. The sequenced sample consisted of PBMCs or a T cell subset sorted from them (not recorded which). The receptors derive from a young man who had mild COVID-19 (a few samples of this study predate the infection). Cell type and time point are not known.

This clonotype was observed many times. The rearrangement links TRBV4-1 to TRBJ2-1; maybe TRBD2 (7 bases). The CDR3 extends over 17 amino acids. V was shortened by 4 bases and J by 5 bases, with 21 bases between the two germline ends. Germline V gene sequence: CDR1 MGHRA, CDR2 YSYEKL. The CDR3 loop is CASSPYDHGGRNNEQFF. For the CDR3, the DNA is TGCGCCAGCAGCCCTTACGACCACGGGGGGCGGAACAATGAGCAGTTCTTC.

The chain employs TRBV20-1 and TRBJ2-1; 12 bases align to TRBD2. This CDR3 is 15 amino acids long. The ends lost 5 bases at V and 7 bases at J; junction bases unmatched: 9. Germline CDR1 reads DFQATT; CDR2 reads SNEGSKA (reference sequence). CDR3 sequence reads: CSASPSGGARNEQFF. CDR3 DNA: TGCAGTGCTTCTCCTAGCGGGGGGGCGAGGAATGAGCAGTTCTTC.

This clonotype has more than one count but fewer than ten. The chain is built from TRBV20-1 and TRBJ2-3, with TRBD2 matching over 9 bases. Germline V lookup: CDR1 DFQATT, CDR2 SNEGSKA (reference sequence). This CDR3 region has 16 residues. The ends lost 0 bases at V and 4 bases at J; junction bases unmatched: 8. The CDR3 spells CSARDVSAGGADTQYF. The CDR3 DNA is TGCAGTGCTAGAGACGTTTCGGCGGGGGGGGCAGATACGCAGTATTTT.

This clonotype was seen only a few times. This chain connects TRBV9 to TRBJ2-5, with 7 nucleotides matching TRBD2. Per the germline V gene, CDR1 is SGDLS and CDR2 is YYNGEE. CDR3 length: 15 residues. V gave up 4 bases and J gave up 4 bases; unmatched junction bases: 10. CDR3 bases: TGTGCCAGCAGCAGGGGACGCCCGGGGGGAGAGACCCAGTACTTC. It codes for CASSRGRPGGETQYF.

This clonotype was observed a few times. This rearrangement joins TRBV12-5 to TRBJ2-7; D perhaps matches TRBD2 (7 bases). CDR3 length: 15 residues. Germline loops: CDR1 LGHNT, CDR2 FRNRAP. V was trimmed by 0 bases and J by 2 bases, leaving 11 bases between them. The CDR3 loop reads CASGLVGGAPYEQYF. As DNA, the CDR3 is TGTGCTAGTGGTTTGGTAGGGGGGGCCCCCTACGAGCAGTACTTC.

A few counts support this clonotype. This chain links TRBV6-5 with TRBJ1-4; no clear D. The CDR3 has 14 residues. CDR1 is MNHEY, CDR2 SVGAGI, per germline. V lost 0 bases and J 8 bases, leaving 10 bases between the germline ends. The CDR3 DNA follows: TGTGCCAGCAGTTACTCGATCAAAAAGGAAAAACTGTTTTTT. It translates to CASSYSIKKEKLFF.

This clonotype was recorded a few times. The chain uses TRBV7-8 and TRBJ2-5; 8 bases match TRBD2. Germline CDR1 SGHVS, CDR2 FQNEAQ. The CDR3 is made up of 16 amino acids. The J segment lost 2 bases and the V segment lost 8 bases, leaving 13 bases of the junction unmatched. The CDR3 DNA is TGTGCCAGCCGTTTTCGCACACTAGCGGTACAAGAGACCCAGTACTTC. It specifies CASRFRTLAVQETQYF. Using reference TRBV7-8 and TRBJ2-5 for the parts outside the CDR3, the full variable domain is GAGVSQSPRYKVAKRGQDVALRCDPISGHVSLFWYQQALGQGPEFLTYFQNEAQLDKSGLPSDRFFAERPEGSVSTLKIQRTQQEDSAVYLCASRFRTLAVQETQYFGPGTRLLVL.

The table lists this clonotype with a few counts. The chain couples TRBV9 to TRBJ2-7, with D possibly being TRBD2 (6 bases). CDR3 length equals 21 residues. V was pared by 0 bases and J by 0 bases, with 28 bases between. Germline CDR1 and CDR2: SGDLS and YYNGEE. CDR3 DNA sequence: TGTGCCAGCAGCGTAGGGTTATGGGGAACGGGCCGCGGAGGGAGCTCCTACGAGCAGTACTTC. Translated: CASSVGLWGTGRGGSSYEQYF.

The chain links TRBV5-1 to TRBJ2-7; D is uncertain. V lost 1 base and J lost 4, with 15 bases in between. This CDR3 has 15 amino acids. Germline loops: CDR1 SGHRS, CDR2 YFSETQ. The CDR3 spells CASSLYPTPAYEQYF. DNA for the CDR3: TGCGCCAGCAGCTTGTACCCGACCCCTGCATACGAGCAGTACTTC.

This clonotype was picked up a small number of times. The chain carries TRBV18 and TRBJ2-7; TRBD1 aligns across 11 bases. The CDR3 extends over 16 amino acids. The germline gives CDR1 KGHSH, CDR2 LQKENI. V was clipped by 3 bases and J by 7 bases; unmatched bases: 11. The CDR3 spells CASSPISGQGVREQYV. The DNA of the CDR3 is TGTGCCAGCTCACCGATTTCGGGACAGGGGGTGAGGGAGCAGTACGTC.